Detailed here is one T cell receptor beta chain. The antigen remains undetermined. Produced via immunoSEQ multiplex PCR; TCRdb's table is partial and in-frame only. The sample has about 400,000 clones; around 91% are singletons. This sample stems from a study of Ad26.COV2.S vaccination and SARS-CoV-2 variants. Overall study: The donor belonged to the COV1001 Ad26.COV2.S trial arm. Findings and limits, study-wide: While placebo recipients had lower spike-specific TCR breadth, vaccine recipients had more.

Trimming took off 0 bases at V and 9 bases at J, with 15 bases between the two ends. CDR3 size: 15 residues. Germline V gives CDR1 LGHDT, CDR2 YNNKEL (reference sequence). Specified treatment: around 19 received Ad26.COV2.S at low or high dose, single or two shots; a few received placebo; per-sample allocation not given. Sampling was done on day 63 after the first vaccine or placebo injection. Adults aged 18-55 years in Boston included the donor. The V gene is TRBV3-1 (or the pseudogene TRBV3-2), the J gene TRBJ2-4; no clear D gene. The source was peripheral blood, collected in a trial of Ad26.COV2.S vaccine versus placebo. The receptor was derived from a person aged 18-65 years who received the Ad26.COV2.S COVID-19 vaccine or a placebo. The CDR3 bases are TGTGCCAGCAGCCAAGAGGACCATAGGAGTGGCATTCAGTACTTC. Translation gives CASSQEDHRSGIQYF.